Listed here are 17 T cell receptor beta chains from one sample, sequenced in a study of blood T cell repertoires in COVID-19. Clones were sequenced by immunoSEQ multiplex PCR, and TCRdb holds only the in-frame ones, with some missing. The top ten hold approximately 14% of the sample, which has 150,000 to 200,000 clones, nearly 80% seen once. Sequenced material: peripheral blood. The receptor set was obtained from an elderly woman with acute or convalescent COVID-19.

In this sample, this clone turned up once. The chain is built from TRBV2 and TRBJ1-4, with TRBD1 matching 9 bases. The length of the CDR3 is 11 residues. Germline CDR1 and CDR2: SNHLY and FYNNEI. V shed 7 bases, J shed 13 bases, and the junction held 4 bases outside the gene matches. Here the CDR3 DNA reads TGTGCCAGCACCCCGGGACAGGGACTGTTTTTT. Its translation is CASTPGQGLFF.

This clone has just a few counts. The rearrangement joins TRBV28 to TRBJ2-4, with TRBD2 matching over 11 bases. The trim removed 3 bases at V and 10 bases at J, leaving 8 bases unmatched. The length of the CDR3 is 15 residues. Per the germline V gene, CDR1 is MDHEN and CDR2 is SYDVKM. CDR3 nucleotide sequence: TGTGCCAGCAGTTTTAGGGGACTAGCGGTCGATATTCAGTACTTC. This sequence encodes CASSFRGLAVDIQYF.

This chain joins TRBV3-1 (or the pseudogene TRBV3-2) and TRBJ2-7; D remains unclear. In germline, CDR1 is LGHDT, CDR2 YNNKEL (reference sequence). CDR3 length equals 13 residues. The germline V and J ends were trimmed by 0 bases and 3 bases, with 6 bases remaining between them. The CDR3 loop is CASSQDGGYEQYF. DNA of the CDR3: TGTGCCAGCAGCCAAGATGGCGGCTACGAGCAGTACTTC.

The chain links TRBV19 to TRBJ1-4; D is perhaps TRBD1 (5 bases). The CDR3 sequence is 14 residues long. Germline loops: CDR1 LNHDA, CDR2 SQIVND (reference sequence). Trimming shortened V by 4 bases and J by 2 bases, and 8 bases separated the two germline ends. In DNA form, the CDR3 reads TGTGCCAGTAGTACGACAGACACTAATGAAAAACTGTTTTTT. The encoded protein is CASSTTDTNEKLFF.

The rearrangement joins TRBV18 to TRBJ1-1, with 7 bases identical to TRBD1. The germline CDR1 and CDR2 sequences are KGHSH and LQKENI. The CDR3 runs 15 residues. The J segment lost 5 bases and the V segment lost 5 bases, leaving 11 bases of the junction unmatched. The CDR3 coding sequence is TGTGCCAGCTCAGACCAGACAGGGCTTGAGACTGAAGCTTTCTTT. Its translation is CASSDQTGLETEAFF.

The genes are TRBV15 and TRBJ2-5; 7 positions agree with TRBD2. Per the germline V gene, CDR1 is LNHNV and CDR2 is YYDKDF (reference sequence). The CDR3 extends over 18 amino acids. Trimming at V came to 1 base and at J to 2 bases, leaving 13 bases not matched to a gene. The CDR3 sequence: CATSRGLLAAGKQETQYF. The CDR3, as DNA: TGTGCCACCAGCAGAGGGCTCCTAGCGGCAGGGAAACAAGAGACCCAGTACTTC.

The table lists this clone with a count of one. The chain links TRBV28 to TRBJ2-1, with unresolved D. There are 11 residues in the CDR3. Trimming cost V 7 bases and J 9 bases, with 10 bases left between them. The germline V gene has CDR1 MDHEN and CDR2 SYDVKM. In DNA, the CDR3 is TGTGCCAGCACAGGATTCGGTGAGCAGTTCTTC. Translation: CASTGFGEQFF. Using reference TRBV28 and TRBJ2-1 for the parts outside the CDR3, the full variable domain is DVKVTQSSRYLVKRTGEKVFLECVQDMDHENMFWYRQDPGLGLRLIYFSYDVKMKEKGDIPEGYSVSREKKERFSLILESASTNQTSMYLCASTGFGEQFFGPGTRLTVL.

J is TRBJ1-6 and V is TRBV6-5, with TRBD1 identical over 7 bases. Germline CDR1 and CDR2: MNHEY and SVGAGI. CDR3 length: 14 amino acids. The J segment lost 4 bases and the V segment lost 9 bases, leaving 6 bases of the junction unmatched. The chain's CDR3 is CASKGQLYNSPLHF. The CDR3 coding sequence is TGTGCCAGTAAGGGACAGCTGTATAATTCACCCCTCCACTTT.

The CDR3 nucleotides read TGTGCCACCAGATCACCCCAGGGGGGCAATCAGCCCCAGCATTTT. Residues: CATRSPQGGNQPQHF. J is TRBJ1-5 and V is TRBV28; 7 bases fit TRBD1. Per the germline V gene, CDR1 is MDHEN and CDR2 is SYDVKM. Trimming took 10 bases from V and 2 from J; bases not matched to a gene: 11. The CDR3 is 15 amino acids.

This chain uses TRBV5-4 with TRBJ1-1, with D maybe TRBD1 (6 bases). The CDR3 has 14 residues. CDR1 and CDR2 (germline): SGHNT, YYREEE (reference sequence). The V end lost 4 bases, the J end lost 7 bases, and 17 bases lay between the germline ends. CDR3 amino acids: CASSHLRGEDEAFF. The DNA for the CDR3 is TGTGCCAGCAGCCACCTCAGGGGAGAGGATGAAGCTTTCTTT.

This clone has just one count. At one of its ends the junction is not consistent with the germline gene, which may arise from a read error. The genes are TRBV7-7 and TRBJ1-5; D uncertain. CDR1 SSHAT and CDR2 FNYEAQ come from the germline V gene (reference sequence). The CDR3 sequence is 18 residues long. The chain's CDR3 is CASSSNGRQDYSNQPQHF. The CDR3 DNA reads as TGTGCTAGCAGCAGTAACGGCCGGCAGGATTATAGCAATCAGCCCCAGCATTTT.

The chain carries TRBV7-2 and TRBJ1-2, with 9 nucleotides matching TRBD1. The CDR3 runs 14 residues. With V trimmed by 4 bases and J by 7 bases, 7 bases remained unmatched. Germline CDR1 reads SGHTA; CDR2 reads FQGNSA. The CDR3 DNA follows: TGTGCCAGCAGCTCGGGACAGGGTCGTTTTGGCTACACCTTC. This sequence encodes CASSSGQGRFGYTF.

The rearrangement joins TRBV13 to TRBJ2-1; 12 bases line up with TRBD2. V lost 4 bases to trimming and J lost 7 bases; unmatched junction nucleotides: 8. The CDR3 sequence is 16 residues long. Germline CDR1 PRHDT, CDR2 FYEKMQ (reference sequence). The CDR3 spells CASSSPTSGRRNEQFF. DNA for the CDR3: TGTGCCAGCAGCTCCCCAACTAGCGGGAGGCGGAATGAGCAGTTCTTC.

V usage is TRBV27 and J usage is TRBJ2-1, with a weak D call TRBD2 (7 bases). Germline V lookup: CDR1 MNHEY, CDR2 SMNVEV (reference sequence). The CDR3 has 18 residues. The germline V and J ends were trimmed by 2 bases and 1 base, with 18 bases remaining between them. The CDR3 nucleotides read TGTGCCAGCAGTTTACGGGGGGCCTATAGTGGTTCCTACAATGAGCAGTTCTTC. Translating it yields CASSLRGAYSGSYNEQFF.

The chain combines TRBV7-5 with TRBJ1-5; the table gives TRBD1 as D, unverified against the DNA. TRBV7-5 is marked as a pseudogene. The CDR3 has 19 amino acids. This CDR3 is CARTLNRFPTGTSNQPQHF. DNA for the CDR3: TGTGCCAGAACCCTTAATCGGTTCCCGACAGGAACGAGCAATCAGCCCCAGCATTTT.

The CDR3, as DNA: TGTGCCAGCAGTTTCCCGGGCTCCTACGAGCAGTACTTC. Amino acid sequence: CASSFPGSYEQYF. The J gene is TRBJ2-7, the V gene TRBV28; no definite D call. V lost 3 bases to trimming and J lost 0 bases, with 6 bases between them. Germline V gene lookup returns CDR1 MDHEN and CDR2 SYDVKM. CDR3 size: 13 residues.

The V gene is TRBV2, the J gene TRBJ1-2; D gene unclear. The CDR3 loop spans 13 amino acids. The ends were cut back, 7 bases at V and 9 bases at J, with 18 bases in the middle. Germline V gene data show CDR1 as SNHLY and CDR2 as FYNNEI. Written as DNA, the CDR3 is TGTGCCAGCACACAACAAGAGTGGGAGAGCTACACCTTC. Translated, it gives CASTQQEWESYTF. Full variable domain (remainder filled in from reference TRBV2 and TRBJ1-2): EPEVTQTPSHQVTQMGQEVILRCVPISNHLYFYWYRQILGQKVEFLVSFYNNEISEKSEIFDDQFSVERPDGSNFTLKIRSTKLEDSAMYFCASTQQEWESYTFGSGTRLTVV.